Each of the 3 T cell receptor beta chains below was sequenced from the same sample in a study of T cells after posttransplantation cyclophosphamide. Data came from immunoSEQ multiplex PCR; TCRdb stores just in-frame clones and leaves some out. The data show around 20,000 clones, less than 90% seen once. The specimen sequenced was memory CD4+ T cells sorted from blood. These receptors were taken from a man aged 25-45 years in good health and a related stem cell transplant donor.

The chain joins TRBV5-1 to TRBJ2-5; 12 positions agree with TRBD1. The DNA matches TRBJ2-7 better at its end, which makes the J call doubtful. CDR3 length: 14 amino acids. Germline lookup yields CDR1 SGHRS and CDR2 YFSETQ. CDR3 loop: CASRGDRGLDEQYF. Written as DNA, the CDR3 is TGCGCCAGCAGGGGGGACAGGGGGCTGGACGAGCAGTACTTC.

This sequence joins TRBV9 and TRBJ1-1, with D possibly TRBD1 on 6 matching bases. The CDR3 spans 17 residues. The V and J ends lost 1 base and 0 bases respectively, with 16 bases between them. Germline V gene lookup returns CDR1 SGDLS and CDR2 YYNGEE. The CDR3 sequence: CASSVLRGLPMNTEAFF. The CDR3 nucleotides are TGTGCCAGCAGCGTACTCAGGGGCTTACCCATGAACACTGAAGCTTTCTTT.

This chain uses TRBV19 with TRBJ1-2; no reliable D call. CDR3 length equals 11 residues. Trimming stripped 10 bases from V and 1 base from J, with 7 bases between. CDR1 is LNHDA and CDR2 is SQIVND in the germline V gene (reference sequence). The chain's CDR3 is CATPSNYGYTF. The CDR3 DNA follows: TGTGCCACCCCGAGTAACTATGGCTACACCTTC.